This T cell receptor beta chain emerged from a study of cytomegalovirus exposure and HLA in healthy donors. Researchers ran the PCR with 60 Vbeta and 13 Jbeta primers. TCRdb's table, derived via immunoSEQ multiplex PCR, lists solely in-frame clones and lacks some. The sample lists 200,000 or so clones; approximately 84% were seen once. Germline-derived CDR1 and CDR2 are SGHTA and FQGTGA. There are 13 residues in the CDR3. Trimming removed 5 bases from V and 7 bases from J, with 14 bases in between. This chain joins TRBV7-3 and TRBJ1-2, with TRBD1 as a possible D gene (6 bases). Material for sequencing was PBMCs. The TCR comes from a boy younger than 18 in good health and CMV-seronegative. The DNA for the CDR3 is TGTGCCAGCAGCCAGGGGCCTCGCGGTGGCTACACCTTC. Translated: CASSQGPRGGYTF.